This TCR beta chain was captured in a study of T-cell memory formation after mild COVID-19. Study-level background: TCR clusters were mostly confined to one donor each.

Study results and caveats: Clones contracting day 15 to 85 were balanced CD4/CD8; later expanders leaned CD4+.

Germline V lookup: CDR1 SEHNR, CDR2 FQNEAQ (reference sequence). This CDR3 region has 17 residues. Trimming took 3 bases from V and 1 from J, leaving 18 bases between them. With respect to this clonotype: Its specificity is not known.

Using its own MiXCR run on the 5' RACE reads, TCRdb lists one record per CDR3 protein. The sample lists roughly 480,000 distinct CDR3 sequences; roughly 23% were seen once. This receptor was identified in an adult woman who had mild COVID-19 (a few samples of this study predate the infection). Cell type and time point are not known. Sequenced sample: PBMCs or a T cell subset sorted from them (not recorded which). The chain couples TRBV7-9 to TRBJ1-1; perhaps TRBD1 as D (5 bases). The CDR3 nucleotides read TGTGCCAGCAGCTTTACGCCGGGCGGGCAGGGGAACACTGAAGCTTTCTTT. This sequence encodes CASSFTPGGQGNTEAFF.